Below, 3 T cell receptor beta chains from the same sample are listed, as sequenced in a study of blood T cell repertoires in COVID-19. Here immunoSEQ multiplex PCR was the method, and the copy in TCRdb shows in-frame clones only, minus some. The sample has over 100,000 clones; 60% to 85% are singletons. The sequenced material came from peripheral blood. The receptors were sampled from a human donor in a cohort sampled during active or convalescent COVID-19.

This clone has just a few counts. The chain carries TRBV27 and TRBJ1-1; possibly TRBD1 for D (5 bases). Germline CDR1 MNHEY, CDR2 SMNVEV (reference sequence). The length of the CDR3 is 15 residues. Trimming removed 3 bases at V and 0 bases at J, with 11 bases between. In DNA form, the CDR3 reads TGTGCCAGCAGTTTCCAGGGAACCATGAACACTGAAGCTTTCTTT. This encodes CASSFQGTMNTEAFF.

The chain links TRBV18 to TRBJ2-1, with 7 bases lining up with TRBD1. The CDR3 covers 15 residues. Losses at the gene ends were 1 base for V and 9 bases for J; bases not matched to a gene: 9. Germline V gene data show CDR1 as KGHSH and CDR2 as LQKENI. CDR3 coding DNA: TGTGCCAGCTCACCACTTGTGACAGGGAATGGTGAGCAGTTCTTC. Amino acids: CASSPLVTGNGEQFF.

The rearrangement joins TRBV27 to TRBJ2-7, with 12 bases fitting TRBD2. The germline V gene has CDR1 MNHEY and CDR2 SMNVEV (reference sequence). CDR3 length: 15 residues. Trimming took 1 base from V and 7 from J; bases not matched to a gene: 5. CDR3 DNA sequence: TGTGCCAGCAGTTTATGGGCTAGCGGGAGGGTGGAGCAGTACTTC. It specifies CASSLWASGRVEQYF.